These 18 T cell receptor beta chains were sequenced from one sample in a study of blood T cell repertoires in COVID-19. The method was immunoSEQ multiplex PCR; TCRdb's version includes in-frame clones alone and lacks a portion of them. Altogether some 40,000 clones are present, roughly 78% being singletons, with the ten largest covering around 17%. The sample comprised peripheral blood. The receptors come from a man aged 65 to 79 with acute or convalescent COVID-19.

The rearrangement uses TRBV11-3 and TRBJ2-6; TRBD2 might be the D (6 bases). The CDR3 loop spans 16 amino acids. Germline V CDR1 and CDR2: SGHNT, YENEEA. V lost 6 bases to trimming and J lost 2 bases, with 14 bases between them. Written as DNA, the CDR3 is TGTGCCAGCAGATATACGGAGGGGCCTGGGGCCAACGTCCTGACTTTC. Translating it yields CASRYTEGPGANVLTF.

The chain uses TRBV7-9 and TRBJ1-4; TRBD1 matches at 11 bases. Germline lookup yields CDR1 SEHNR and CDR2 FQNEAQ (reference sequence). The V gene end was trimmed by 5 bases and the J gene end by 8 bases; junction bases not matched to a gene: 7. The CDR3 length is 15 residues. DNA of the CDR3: TGTGCCAGCAGCCTCGCTGGGACAGGGGGGGAAAAACTGTTTTTT. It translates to CASSLAGTGGEKLFF. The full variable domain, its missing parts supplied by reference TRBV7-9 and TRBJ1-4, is DTGVSQNPRHKITKRGQNVTFRCDPISEHNRLYWYRQTLGQGPEFLTYFQNEAQLEKSRLLSDRFSAERPKGSFSTLEIQRTEQGDSAMYLCASSLAGTGGEKLFFGSGTQLSVL.

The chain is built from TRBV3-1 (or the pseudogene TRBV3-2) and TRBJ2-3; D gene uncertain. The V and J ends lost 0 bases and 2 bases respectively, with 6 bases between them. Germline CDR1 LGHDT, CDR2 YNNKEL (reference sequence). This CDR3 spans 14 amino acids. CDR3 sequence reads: CASSQDSPTDTQYF. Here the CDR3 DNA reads TGTGCCAGCAGCCAAGACAGTCCCACAGATACGCAGTATTTT.

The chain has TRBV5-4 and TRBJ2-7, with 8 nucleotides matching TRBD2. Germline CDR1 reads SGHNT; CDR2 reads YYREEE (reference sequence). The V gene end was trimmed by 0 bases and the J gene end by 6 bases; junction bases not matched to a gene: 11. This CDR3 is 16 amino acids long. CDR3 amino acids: CASSLGVTGGPTEQYF. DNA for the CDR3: TGTGCCAGCAGCTTGGGTGTTACGGGAGGGCCTACCGAGCAGTACTTC.

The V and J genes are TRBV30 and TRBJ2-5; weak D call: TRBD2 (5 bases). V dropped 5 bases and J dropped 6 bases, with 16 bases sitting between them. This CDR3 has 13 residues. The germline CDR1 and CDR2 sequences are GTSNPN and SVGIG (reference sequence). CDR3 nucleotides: TGTGCCTGGGGCCCGGGGTTGGGAAAGACCCAGTACTTC. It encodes CAWGPGLGKTQYF.

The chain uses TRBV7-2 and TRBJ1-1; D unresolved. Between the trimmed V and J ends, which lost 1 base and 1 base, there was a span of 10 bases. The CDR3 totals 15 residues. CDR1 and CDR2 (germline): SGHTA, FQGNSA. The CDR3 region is CASSLVGPGNTEAFF. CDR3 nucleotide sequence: TGTGCCAGCAGCTTAGTAGGCCCGGGGAACACTGAAGCTTTCTTT.

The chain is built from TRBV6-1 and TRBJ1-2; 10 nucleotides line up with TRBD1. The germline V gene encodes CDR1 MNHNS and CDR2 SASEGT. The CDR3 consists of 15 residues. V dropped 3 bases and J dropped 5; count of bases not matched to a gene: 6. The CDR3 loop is CASSDPGQGRYGYTF. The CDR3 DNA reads TGTGCCAGCAGTGACCCGGGACAGGGGAGGTATGGCTACACCTTC.

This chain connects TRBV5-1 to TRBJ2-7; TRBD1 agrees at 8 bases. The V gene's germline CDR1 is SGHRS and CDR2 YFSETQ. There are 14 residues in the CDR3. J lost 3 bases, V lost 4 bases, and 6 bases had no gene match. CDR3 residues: CASSKDRAIYEQYF. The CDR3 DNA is TGCGCCAGCAGCAAGGACAGGGCAATCTACGAGCAGTACTTC.

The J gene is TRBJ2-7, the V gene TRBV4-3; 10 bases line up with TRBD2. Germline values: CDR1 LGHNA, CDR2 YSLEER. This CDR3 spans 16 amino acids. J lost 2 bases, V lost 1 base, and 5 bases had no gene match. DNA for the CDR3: TGCGCCAGCAGCCAAGCCCGACTAGCGGGCACCTACGAGCAGTACTTC. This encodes CASSQARLAGTYEQYF.

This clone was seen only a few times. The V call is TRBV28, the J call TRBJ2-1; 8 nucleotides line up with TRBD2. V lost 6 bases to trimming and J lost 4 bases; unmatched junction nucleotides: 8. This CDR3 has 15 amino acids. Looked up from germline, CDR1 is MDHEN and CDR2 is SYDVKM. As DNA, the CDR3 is TGTGCCAGCAGGTCTAGGACTAGCAGTTACAATGAGCAGTTCTTC. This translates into CASRSRTSSYNEQFF.

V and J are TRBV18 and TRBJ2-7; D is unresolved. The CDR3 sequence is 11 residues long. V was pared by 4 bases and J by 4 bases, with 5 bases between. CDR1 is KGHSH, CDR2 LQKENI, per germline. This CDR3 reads CASSLGYEQYF. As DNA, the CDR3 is TGTGCCAGCTCACTCGGTTACGAGCAGTACTTC.

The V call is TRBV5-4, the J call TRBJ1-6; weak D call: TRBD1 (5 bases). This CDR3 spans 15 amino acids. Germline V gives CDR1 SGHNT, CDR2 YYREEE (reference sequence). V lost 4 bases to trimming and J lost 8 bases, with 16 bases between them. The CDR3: CASSQRTIGYSPLHF. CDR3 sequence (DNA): TGTGCCAGCAGCCAACGGACAATCGGGTATTCACCCCTCCACTTT.

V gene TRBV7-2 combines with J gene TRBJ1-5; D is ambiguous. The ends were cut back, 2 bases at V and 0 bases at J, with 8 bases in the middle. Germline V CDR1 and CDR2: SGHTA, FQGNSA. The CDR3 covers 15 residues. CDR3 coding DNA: TGTGCCAGCAGCTTAATGCAGTATAGCAATCAGCCCCAGCATTTT. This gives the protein CASSLMQYSNQPQHF.

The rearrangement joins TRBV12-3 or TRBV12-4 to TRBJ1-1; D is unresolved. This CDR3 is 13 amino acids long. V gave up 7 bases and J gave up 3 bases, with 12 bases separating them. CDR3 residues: CASILMGDTEAFF. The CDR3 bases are TGTGCCAGCATATTAATGGGAGACACTGAAGCTTTCTTT.

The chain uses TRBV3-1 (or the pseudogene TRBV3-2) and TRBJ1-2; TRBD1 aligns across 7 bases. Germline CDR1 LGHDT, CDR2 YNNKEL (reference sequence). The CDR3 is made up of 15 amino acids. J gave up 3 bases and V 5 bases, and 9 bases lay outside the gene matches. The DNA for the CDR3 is TGTGCCAGCAGCATACCGGGACAGCCTTACTATGGCTACACCTTC. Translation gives CASSIPGQPYYGYTF.

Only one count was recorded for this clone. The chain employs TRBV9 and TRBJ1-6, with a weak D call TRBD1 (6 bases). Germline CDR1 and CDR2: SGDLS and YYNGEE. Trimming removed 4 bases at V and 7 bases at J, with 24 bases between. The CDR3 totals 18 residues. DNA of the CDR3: TGTGCCAGCAGCTTCCTGGGGGCTCGGGTTCCCGAAAATTCACCCCTCCACTTT. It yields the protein CASSFLGARVPENSPLHF.

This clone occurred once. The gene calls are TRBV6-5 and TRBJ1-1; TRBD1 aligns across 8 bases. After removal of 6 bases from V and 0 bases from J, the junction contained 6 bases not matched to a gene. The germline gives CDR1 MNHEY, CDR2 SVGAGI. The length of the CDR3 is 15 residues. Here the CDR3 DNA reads TGTGCCAGCAGCGGACAGGGACAAATGAACACTGAAGCTTTCTTT. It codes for CASSGQGQMNTEAFF.

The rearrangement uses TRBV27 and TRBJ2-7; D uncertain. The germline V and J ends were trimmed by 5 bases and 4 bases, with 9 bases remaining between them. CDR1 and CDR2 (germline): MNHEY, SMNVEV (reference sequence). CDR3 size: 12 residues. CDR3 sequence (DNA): TGTGCCAGCAGTCCCCGTCTATACGAGCAGTACTTC. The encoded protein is CASSPRLYEQYF.